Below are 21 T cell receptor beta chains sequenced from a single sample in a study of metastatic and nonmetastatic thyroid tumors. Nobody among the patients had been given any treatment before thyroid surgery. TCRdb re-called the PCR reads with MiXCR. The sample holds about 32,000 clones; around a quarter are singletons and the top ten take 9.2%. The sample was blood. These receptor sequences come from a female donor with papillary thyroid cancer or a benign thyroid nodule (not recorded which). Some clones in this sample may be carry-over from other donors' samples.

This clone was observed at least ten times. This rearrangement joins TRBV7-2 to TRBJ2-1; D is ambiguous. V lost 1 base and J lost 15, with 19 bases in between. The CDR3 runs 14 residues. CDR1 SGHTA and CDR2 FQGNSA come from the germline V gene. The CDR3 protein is CASSLGVVAPVPFF. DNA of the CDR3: TGTGCCAGCAGCTTAGGGGTGGTGGCCCCAGTCCCGTTCTTC. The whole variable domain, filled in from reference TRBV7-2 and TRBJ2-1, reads GAGVSQSPSNKVTEKGKDVELRCDPISGHTALYWYRQSLGQGLEFLIYFQGNSAPDKSGLPSDRFSAERTGGSVSTLTIQRTQQEDSAVYLCASSLGVVAPVPFFGPGTRLTVL.

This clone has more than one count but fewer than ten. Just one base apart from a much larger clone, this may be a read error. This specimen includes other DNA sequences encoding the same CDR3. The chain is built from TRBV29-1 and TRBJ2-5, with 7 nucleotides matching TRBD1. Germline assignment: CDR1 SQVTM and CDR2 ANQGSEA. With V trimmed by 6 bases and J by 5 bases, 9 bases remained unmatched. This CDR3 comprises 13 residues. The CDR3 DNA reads TGCAGCGTGGGGACAGCCGCGCTGGAGACCCAGTACTTC. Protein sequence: CSVGTAALETQYF.

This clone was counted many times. The chain's CDR3 is CASSQNRQDHYGYTF. In DNA, the CDR3 is TGTGCCAGCAGCCAGAATCGCCAGGATCACTATGGCTACACCTTC. V usage is TRBV5-4 and J usage is TRBJ1-2; D unclear. CDR3 length: 15 residues. V lost 4 bases and J lost 3, with 16 bases in between. The germline gives CDR1 SGHNT, CDR2 YYREEE (reference sequence).

The CDR3 sequence: CASSFSTGQKAFF. The DNA of the CDR3 is TGTGCCAGCAGTTTTAGTACGGGACAGAAAGCTTTCTTT. The chain links TRBV28 to TRBJ1-1; 7 bases line up with TRBD1. The CDR3 contains 13 residues. Germline CDR1 MDHEN, CDR2 SYDVKM. J gave up 9 bases and V 3 bases, and 7 bases lay outside the gene matches.

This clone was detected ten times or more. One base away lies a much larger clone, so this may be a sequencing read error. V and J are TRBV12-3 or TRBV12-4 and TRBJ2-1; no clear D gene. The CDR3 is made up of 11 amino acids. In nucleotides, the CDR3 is TGTGCCAGCAGTTTCTTCAATGGGCAGTTCTTC. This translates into CASSFFNGQFF.

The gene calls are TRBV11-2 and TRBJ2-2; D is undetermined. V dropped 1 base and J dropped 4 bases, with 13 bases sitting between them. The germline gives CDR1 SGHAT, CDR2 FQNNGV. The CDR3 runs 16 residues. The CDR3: CASSLGGKERTGELFF. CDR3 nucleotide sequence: TGTGCCAGCAGCTTAGGGGGTAAGGAACGCACCGGGGAGCTGTTTTTT.

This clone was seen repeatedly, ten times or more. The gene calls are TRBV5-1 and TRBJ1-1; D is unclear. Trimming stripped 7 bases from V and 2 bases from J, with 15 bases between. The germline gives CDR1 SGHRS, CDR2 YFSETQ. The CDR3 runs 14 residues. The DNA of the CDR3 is TGCGCCAGCGCCGTCGAGGGAGGAAACACTGAAGCTTTCTTT. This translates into CASAVEGGNTEAFF.

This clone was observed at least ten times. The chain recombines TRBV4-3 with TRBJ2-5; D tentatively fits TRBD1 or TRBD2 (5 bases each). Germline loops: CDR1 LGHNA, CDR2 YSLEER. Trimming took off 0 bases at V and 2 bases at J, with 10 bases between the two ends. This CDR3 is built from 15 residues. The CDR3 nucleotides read TGCGCCAGCAGCCAAGATTGGGGGAATCAAGAGACCCAGTACTTC. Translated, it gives CASSQDWGNQETQYF.

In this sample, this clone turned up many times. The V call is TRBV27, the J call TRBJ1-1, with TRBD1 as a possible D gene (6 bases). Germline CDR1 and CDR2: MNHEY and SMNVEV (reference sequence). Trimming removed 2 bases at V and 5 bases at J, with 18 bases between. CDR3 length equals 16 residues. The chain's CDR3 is CASSLHPGATRTEAFF. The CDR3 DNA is TGTGCCAGCAGTTTACACCCGGGGGCGACGAGGACTGAAGCTTTCTTT.

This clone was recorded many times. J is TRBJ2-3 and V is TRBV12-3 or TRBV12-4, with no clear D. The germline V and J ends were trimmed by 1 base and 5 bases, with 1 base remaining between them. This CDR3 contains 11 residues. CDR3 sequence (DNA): TGTGCCAGCAGTTTAGGAGATACGCAGTATTTT. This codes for CASSLGDTQYF.

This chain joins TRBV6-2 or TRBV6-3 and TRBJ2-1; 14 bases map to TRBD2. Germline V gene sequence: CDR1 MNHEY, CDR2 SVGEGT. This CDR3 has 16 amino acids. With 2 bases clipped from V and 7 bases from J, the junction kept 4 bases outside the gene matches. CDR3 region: CASSYPGLAGANEQFF. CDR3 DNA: TGTGCCAGCAGTTACCCGGGACTAGCGGGAGCGAATGAGCAGTTCTTC.

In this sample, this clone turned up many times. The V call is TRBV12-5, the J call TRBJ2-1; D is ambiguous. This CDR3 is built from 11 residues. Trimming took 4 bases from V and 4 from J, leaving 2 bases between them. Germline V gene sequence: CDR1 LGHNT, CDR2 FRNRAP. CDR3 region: CASGSYNEQFF. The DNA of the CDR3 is TGTGCTAGTGGTTCTTACAATGAGCAGTTCTTC.

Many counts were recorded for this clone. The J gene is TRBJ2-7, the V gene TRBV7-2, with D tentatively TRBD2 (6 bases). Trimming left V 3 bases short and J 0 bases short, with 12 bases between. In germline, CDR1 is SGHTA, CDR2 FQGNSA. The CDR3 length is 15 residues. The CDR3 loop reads CASSFSPGVSYEQYF. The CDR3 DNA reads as TGTGCCAGCAGCTTTTCTCCGGGGGTCTCCTACGAGCAGTACTTC.

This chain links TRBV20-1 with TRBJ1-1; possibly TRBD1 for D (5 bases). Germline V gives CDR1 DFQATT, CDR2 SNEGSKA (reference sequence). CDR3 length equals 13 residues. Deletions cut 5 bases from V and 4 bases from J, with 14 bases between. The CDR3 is CSASGHGGTEAFF. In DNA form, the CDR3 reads TGCAGTGCTTCCGGACACGGGGGCACTGAAGCTTTCTTT.

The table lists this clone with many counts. DNA of the CDR3: TGTGCCAGCAGCTTCCCGGGACTAGCGGGAGACGAGCAGTACTTC. It codes for CASSFPGLAGDEQYF. The chain links TRBV7-9 to TRBJ2-7; TRBD2 aligns across 14 bases. CDR1 is SEHNR, CDR2 FQNEAQ, per germline (reference sequence). With 3 bases clipped from V and 5 bases from J, the junction kept 3 bases outside the gene matches. The CDR3 sequence is 15 residues long. The whole variable domain, filled in from reference TRBV7-9 and TRBJ2-7, reads DTGVSQNPRHKITKRGQNVTFRCDPISEHNRLYWYRQTLGQGPEFLTYFQNEAQLEKSRLLSDRFSAERPKGSFSTLEIQRTEQGDSAMYLCASSFPGLAGDEQYFGPGTRLTVT.

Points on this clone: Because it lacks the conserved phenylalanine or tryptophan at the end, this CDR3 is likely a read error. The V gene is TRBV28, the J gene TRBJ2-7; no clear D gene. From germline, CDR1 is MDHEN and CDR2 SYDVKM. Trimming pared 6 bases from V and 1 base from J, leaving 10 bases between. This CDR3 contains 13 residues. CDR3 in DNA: TGTGCCAGCAGAAAACATGGATCCTACGAGCAGTACCTC. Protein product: CASRKHGSYEQYL.

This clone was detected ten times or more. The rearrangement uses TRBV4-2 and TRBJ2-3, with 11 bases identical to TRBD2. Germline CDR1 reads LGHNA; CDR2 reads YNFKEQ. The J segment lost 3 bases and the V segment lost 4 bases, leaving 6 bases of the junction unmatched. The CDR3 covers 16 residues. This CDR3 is CASSPLLAGVTDTQYF. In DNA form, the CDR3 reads TGTGCCAGCAGCCCTCTACTAGCGGGAGTGACAGATACGCAGTATTTT.

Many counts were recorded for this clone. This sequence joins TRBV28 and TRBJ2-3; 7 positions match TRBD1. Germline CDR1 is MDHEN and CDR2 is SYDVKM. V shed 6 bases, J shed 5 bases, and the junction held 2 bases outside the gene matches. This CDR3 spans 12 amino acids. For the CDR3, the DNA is TGTGCCAGCAGAACAGGGGTAGATACGCAGTATTTT. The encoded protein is CASRTGVDTQYF. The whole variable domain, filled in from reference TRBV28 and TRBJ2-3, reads DVKVTQSSRYLVKRTGEKVFLECVQDMDHENMFWYRQDPGLGLRLIYFSYDVKMKEKGDIPEGYSVSREKKERFSLILESASTNQTSMYLCASRTGVDTQYFGPGTRLTVL.

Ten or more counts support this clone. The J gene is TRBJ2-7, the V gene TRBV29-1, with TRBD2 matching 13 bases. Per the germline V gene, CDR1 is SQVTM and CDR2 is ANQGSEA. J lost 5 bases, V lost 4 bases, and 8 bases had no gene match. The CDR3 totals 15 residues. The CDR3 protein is CSVGTSGRGPHEQYF. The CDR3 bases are TGCAGCGTTGGGACTAGCGGGAGAGGACCTCACGAGCAGTACTTC.

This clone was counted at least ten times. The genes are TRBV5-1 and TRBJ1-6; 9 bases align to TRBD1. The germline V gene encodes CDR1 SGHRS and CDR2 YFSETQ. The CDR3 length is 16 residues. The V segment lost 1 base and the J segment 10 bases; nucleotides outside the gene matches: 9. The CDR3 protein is CASSLSAGQGTSPLHF. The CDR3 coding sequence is TGCGCCAGCAGCTTGTCAGCGGGACAGGGAACCTCACCCCTCCACTTT.

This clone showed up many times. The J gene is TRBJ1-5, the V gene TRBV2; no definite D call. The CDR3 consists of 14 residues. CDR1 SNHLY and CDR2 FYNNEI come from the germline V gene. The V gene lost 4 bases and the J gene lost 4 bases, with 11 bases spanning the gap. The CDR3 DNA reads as TGTGCCAGCAGTGGACCTCAGGTGAATCAGCCCCAGCATTTT. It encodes CASSGPQVNQPQHF.